The sequence of this T cell receptor beta chain was determined in a study of blood T cell repertoires in COVID-19. Study details: The United States, Italy and Spain supplied acute and convalescent COVID-19 samples. T cells, B-cell-depleted T cells, or PBMCs supplied cDNA or gDNA.

Original methodology: Amplification from reference gene primers served as the basis for estimated nucleated cell counts. Some clones are missing from TCRdb's copy, which holds only in-frame ones; the method was immunoSEQ multiplex PCR. V and J calls and clone size come straight from that table; D and trimming were deduced from the DNA. The sample consists of approximately 90,000 clones, 75% to 85% of them appearing once. The source of this sequence is an elderly woman with acute or convalescent COVID-19. The sample taken for sequencing was peripheral blood.

The CDR3 loop is CAWSVLGTNTEAFF. The DNA for the CDR3 is TGTGCCTGGAGTGTACTAGGGACTAACACTGAAGCTTTCTTT. The chain combines TRBV30 with TRBJ1-1; TRBD1 might be the D (5 bases). The CDR3 runs 14 residues. The germline gives CDR1 GTSNPN, CDR2 SVGIG (reference sequence). Trimming left V 0 bases short and J 2 bases short, with 10 bases between.